This T cell receptor (beta chain) was sequenced for a study of T cells in tuberculosis. Method: immunoSEQ multiplex PCR; TCRdb's copy keeps in-frame clones and lacks some. The sample contains some 30,000 clones, 85% to 95% of which appear only once. V was clipped by 4 bases and J by 9 bases; unmatched bases: 14. Germline V gene lookup returns CDR1 SEHNR and CDR2 FQNEAQ (reference sequence). The CDR3 extends over 16 amino acids. Comments on this clone: Its specificity is not known.

Study results and limitations: GMM-specific TCRs were nearer to active tuberculosis alpha repertoires, suggesting expansion.

The rearrangement uses TRBV7-9 and TRBJ1-2; TRBD1 matches at 10 bases. The sequenced sample was PBMCs. This TCR was sampled from a donor aged 5-35 years with latent tuberculosis or without tuberculosis infection. Some clones in this sample may be carry-over from other donors' samples. CDR3 bases: TGTGCCAGCAGCTCCCCAACCGGGACAGGGGTTAGGAGCTACACCTTC. Protein sequence: CASSSPTGTGVRSYTF.